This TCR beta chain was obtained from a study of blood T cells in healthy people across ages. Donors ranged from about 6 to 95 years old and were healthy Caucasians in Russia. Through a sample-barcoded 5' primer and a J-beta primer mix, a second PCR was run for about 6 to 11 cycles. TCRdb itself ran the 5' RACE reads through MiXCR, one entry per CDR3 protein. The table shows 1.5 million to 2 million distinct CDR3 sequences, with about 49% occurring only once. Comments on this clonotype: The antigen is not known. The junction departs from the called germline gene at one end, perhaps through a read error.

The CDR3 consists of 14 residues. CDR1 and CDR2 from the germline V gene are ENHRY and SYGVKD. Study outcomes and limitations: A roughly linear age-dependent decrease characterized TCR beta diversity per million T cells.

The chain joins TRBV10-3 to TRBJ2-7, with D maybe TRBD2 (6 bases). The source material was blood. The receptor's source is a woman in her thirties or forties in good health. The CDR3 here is CAISESGGTYGQYF. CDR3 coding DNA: TGTGCCATCAGTGAGTCGGGCGGGACCTACGGGCAGTACTTC.